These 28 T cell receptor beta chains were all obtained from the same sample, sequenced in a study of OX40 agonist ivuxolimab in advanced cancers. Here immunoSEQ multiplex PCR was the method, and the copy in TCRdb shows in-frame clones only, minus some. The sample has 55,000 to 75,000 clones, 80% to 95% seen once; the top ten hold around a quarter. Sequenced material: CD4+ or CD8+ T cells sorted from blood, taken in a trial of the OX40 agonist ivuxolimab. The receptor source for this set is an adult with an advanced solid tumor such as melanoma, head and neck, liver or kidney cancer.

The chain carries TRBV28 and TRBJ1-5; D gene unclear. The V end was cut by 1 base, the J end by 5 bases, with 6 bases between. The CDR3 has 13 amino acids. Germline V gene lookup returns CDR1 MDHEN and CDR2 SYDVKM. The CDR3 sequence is CASSLYGYQPQHF. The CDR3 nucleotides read TGTGCCAGCAGTTTATACGGGTATCAGCCCCAGCATTTT.

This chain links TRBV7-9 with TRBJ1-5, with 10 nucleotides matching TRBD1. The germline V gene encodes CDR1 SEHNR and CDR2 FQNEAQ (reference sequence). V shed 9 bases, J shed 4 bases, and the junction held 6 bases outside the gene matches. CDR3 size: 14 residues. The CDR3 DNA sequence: TGTGCCAGTCGGGGACAGGGGTCGAATCAGCCCCAGCATTTT. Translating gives CASRGQGSNQPQHF. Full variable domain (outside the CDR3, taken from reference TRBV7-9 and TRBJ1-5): DTGVSQNPRHKITKRGQNVTFRCDPISEHNRLYWYRQTLGQGPEFLTYFQNEAQLEKSRLLSDRFSAERPKGSFSTLEIQRTEQGDSAMYLCASRGQGSNQPQHFGDGTRLSIL.

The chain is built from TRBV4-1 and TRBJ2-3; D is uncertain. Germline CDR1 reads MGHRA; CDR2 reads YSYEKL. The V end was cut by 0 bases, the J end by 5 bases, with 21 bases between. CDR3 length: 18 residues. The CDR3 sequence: CASSQDLPLSARRDTQYF. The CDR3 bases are TGCGCCAGCAGCCAAGATCTTCCCCTCAGCGCGCGGCGAGATACGCAGTATTTT.

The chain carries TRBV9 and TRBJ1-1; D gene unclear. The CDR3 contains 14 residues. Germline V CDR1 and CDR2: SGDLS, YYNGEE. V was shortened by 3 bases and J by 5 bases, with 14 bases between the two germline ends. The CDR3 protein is CASSGGEDGTEAFF. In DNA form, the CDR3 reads TGTGCCAGCAGCGGGGGAGAAGATGGGACTGAAGCTTTCTTT.

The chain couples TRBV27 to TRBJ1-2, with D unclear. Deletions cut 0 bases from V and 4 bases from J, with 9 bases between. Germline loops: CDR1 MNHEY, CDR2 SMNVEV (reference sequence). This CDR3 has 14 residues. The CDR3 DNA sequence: TGTGCCAGCAGTTTATCGTACCCGGTCTATGGCTACACCTTC. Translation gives CASSLSYPVYGYTF.

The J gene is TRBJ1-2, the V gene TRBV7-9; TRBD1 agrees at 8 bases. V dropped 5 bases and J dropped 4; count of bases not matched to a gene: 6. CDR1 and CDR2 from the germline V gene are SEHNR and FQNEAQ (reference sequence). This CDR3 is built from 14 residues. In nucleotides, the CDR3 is TGTGCCAGCAGCCCGACAGGGGACCTCTATGGCTACACCTTC. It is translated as CASSPTGDLYGYTF.

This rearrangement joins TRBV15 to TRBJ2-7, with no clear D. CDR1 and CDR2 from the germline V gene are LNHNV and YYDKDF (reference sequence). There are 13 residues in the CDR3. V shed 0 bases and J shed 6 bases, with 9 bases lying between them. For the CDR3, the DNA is TGTGCCACCAGCAGAGATGGGGATGGCGAGCAGTACTTC. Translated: CATSRDGDGEQYF.

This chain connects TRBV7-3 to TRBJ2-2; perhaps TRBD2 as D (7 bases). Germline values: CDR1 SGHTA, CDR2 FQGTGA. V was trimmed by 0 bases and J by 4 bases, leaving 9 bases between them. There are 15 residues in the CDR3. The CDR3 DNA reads TGTGCCAGCAGCTTAACGGGAGGGGGCACCGGGGAGCTGTTTTTT. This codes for CASSLTGGGTGELFF.

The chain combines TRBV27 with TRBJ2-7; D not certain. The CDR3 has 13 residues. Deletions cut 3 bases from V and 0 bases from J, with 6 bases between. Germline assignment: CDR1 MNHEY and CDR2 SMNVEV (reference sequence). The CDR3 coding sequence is TGTGCCAGCAGTTTCCGCGTCTCCTACGAGCAGTACTTC. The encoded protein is CASSFRVSYEQYF.

The CDR3 coding sequence is TGTGCCAGCAGTTACTCGAGCGGGAACCCCTACGAGCAGTACTTC. As protein: CASSYSSGNPYEQYF. This chain joins TRBV6-5 and TRBJ2-7, with 7 bases aligning to TRBD2. The CDR3 extends over 15 amino acids. Per germline, CDR1 MNHEY and CDR2 SVGAGI. V shed 0 bases and J 2 bases; nucleotides not matched to a gene: 4.

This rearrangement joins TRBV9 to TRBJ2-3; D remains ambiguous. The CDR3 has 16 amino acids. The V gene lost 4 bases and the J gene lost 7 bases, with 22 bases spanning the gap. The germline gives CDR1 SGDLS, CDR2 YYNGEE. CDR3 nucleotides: TGTGCCAGCAGCCCTGCGGTGGCGGAAGCCGATAATACGCAGTATTTT. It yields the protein CASSPAVAEADNTQYF.

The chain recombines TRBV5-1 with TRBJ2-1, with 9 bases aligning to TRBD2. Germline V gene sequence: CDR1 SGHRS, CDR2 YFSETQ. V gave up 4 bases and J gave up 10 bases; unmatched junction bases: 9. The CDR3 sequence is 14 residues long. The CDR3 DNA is TGCGCCAGCAGCGGGTCTAGCGGGACCCACGAGCAGTTCTTC. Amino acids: CASSGSSGTHEQFF.

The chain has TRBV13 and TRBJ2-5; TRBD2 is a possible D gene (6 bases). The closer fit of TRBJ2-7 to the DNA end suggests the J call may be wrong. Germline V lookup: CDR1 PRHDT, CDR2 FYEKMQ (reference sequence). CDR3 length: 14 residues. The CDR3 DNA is TGTGCCAGCACCCTAGCGCAACGCCCCTACGAGCAGTACTTC. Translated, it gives CASTLAQRPYEQYF.

The CDR3 region has the DNA TGTGCCAGCAGCCCTAGCGGAGAACCCCCAGATACGCAGTATTTT. It yields the protein CASSPSGEPPDTQYF. The V call is TRBV9, the J call TRBJ2-3; 7 positions agree with TRBD2. CDR1 and CDR2 from the germline V gene are SGDLS and YYNGEE. J gave up 4 bases and V 4 bases, and 9 bases lay outside the gene matches. CDR3 length: 15 residues.

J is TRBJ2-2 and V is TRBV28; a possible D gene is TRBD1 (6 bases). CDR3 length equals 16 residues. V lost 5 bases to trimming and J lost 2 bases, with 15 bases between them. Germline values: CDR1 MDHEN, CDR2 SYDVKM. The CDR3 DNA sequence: TGTGCCAGCAGTCTAACCGAGGGGACAAACACCGGGGAGCTGTTTTTT. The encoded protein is CASSLTEGTNTGELFF.

For the CDR3, the DNA is TGTGCCAGCAGCCAAGGGGAGGTCCGGGGTGAAAAACTGTTTTTT. The encoded protein is CASSQGEVRGEKLFF. The chain combines TRBV14 with TRBJ1-4; D ambiguous. Trimming pared 1 base from V and 7 bases from J, leaving 13 bases between. Looked up from germline, CDR1 is SGHDN and CDR2 is FVKESK. The CDR3 covers 15 residues.

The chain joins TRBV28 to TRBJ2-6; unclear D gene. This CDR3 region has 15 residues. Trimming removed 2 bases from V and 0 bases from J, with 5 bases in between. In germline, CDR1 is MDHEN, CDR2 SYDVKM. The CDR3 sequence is CASSLGRSGANVLTF. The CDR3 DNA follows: TGTGCCAGCAGTTTAGGTCGCTCTGGGGCCAACGTCCTGACTTTC.

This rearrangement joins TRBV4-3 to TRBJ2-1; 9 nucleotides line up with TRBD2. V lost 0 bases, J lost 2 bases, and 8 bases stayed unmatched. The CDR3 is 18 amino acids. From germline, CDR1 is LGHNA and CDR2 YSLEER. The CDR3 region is CASSQDGAGGFAYNEQFF. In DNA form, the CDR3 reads TGCGCCAGCAGCCAAGATGGGGCGGGAGGGTTTGCCTACAATGAGCAGTTCTTC.

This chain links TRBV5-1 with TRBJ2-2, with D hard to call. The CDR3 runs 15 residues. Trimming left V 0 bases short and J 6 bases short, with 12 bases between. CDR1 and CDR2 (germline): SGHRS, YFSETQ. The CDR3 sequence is CASSLGRRHAGELFF. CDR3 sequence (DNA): TGCGCCAGCAGCTTGGGACGGCGACACGCCGGGGAGCTGTTTTTT.

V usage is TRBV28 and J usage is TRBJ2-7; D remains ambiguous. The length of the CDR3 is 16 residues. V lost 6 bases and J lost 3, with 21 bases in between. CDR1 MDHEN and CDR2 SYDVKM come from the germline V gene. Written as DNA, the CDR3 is TGTGCCAGCAGCCCCGCTCTTATCCCCCAGGACTACGAGCAGTACTTC. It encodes CASSPALIPQDYEQYF.

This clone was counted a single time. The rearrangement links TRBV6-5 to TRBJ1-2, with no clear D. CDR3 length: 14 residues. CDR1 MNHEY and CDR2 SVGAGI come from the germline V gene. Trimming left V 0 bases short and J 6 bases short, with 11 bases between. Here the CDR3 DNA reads TGTGCCAGCAGTTACTCGAAAGGGCTCGATGGCTACACCTTC. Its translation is CASSYSKGLDGYTF.

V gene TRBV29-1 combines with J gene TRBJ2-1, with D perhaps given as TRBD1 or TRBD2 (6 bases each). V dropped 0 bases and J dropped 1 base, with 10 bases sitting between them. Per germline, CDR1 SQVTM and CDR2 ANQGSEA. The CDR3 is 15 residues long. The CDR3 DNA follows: TGCAGCGTTGAAGAACGAGGGGGGTCCTACAATGAGCAGTTCTTC. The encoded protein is CSVEERGGSYNEQFF.

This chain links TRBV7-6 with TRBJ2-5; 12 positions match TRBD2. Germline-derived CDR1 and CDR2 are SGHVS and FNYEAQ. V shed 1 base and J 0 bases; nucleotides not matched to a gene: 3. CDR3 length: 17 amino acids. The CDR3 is CASSLETSGSNQETQYF. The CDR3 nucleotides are TGTGCCAGCAGCTTAGAGACTAGCGGGAGTAACCAAGAGACCCAGTACTTC. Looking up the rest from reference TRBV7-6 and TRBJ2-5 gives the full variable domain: GAGVSQSPRYKVTKRGQDVALRCDPISGHVSLYWYRQALGQGPEFLTYFNYEAQQDKSGLPNDRFSAERPEGSISTLTIQRTEQRDSAMYRCASSLETSGSNQETQYFGPGTRLLVL.

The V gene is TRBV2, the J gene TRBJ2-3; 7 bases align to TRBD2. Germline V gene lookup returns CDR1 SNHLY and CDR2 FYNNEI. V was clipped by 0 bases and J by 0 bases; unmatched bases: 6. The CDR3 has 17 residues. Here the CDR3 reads CASSEALAGDSTDTQYF. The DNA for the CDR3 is TGTGCCAGCAGTGAAGCGCTCGCGGGAGACAGCACAGATACGCAGTATTTT.

The CDR3 loop reads CASSFGAGTDTQYF. In DNA form, the CDR3 reads TGTGCCAGCAGCTTCGGAGCGGGCACAGATACGCAGTATTTT. The V call is TRBV7-9, the J call TRBJ2-3; a weak D match, TRBD2 (5 bases). This CDR3 contains 14 residues. V shed 3 bases and J shed 1 base, with 8 bases lying between them. Germline values: CDR1 SEHNR, CDR2 FQNEAQ (reference sequence).

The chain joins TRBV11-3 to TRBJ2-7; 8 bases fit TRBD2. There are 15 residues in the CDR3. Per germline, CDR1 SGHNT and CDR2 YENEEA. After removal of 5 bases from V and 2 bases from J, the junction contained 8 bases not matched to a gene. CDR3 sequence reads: CASSPGGANPYEQYF. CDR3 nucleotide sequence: TGTGCCAGCAGCCCCGGGGGGGCGAATCCCTACGAGCAGTACTTC.

The CDR3 here is CASSEVGGTSYEQYF. CDR3 DNA sequence: TGTGCCAGCAGTGAAGTCGGGGGTACCTCCTACGAGCAGTACTTC. The chain uses TRBV2 and TRBJ2-7; TRBD2 is a possible D gene (6 bases). V was clipped by 1 base and J by 0 bases, with 10 bases between them. Germline V gives CDR1 SNHLY, CDR2 FYNNEI. The CDR3 is made up of 15 amino acids.

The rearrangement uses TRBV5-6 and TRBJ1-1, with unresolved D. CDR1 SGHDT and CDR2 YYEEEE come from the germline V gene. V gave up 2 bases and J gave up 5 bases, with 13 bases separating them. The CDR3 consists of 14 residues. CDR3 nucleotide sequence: TGTGCCAGCAGCTTCCAGATGATGAGTACTGAAGCTTTCTTT. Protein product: CASSFQMMSTEAFF. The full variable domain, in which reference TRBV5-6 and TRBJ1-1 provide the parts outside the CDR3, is DAGVTQSPTHLIKTRGQQVTLRCSPKSGHDTVSWYQQALGQGPQFIFQYYEEEERQRGNFPDRFSGHQFPNYSSELNVNALLLGDSALYLCASSFQMMSTEAFFGQGTRLTVV.